This TCR beta chain was sequenced for a study of T cell responses to AZD1222 COVID-19 vaccine. Turning to the study itself: Second-dose groups at about 4 or about 12 weeks were pooled.

Method: immunoSEQ multiplex PCR; TCRdb's copy keeps in-frame clones and lacks some. The table includes 95,000 to 150,000 clones, 92% detected once. Findings and caveats of the study: Researchers report vaccine-associated CD4 TCRs spanning spike, with dominance at 160-218 and 743-854. In a largely white British group with more females than males, clonal diversity was possibly underestimated.

Germline CDR1 and CDR2: SGHTA and FQGTGA. Trimming cost V 1 base and J 4 bases, with 22 bases left between them. The CDR3 has 18 amino acids. With respect to this clone: Its antigen is not known.

The gene calls are TRBV7-3 and TRBJ1-2; possibly TRBD1 for D (5 bases). The material was peripheral blood, obtained on day 0 of AZD1222 vaccination. This sequence was found in an adult in good health. The CDR3 reads CASSLNPPQATGLYGYTF. CDR3 nucleotide sequence: TGTGCCAGCAGCTTAAACCCCCCTCAGGCTACAGGTCTCTATGGCTACACCTTC.